The clone carrying this TCR beta chain was found once. The authors reverse transcribed roughly 0.5 to 1 ug RNA with random hexamers. One entry per CDR3 protein results from TCRdb running MiXCR on the immunoSEQ multiplex PCR reads. The table lists approximately 180,000 distinct CDR3 sequences, just under 95% of them singletons. The CDR3 length is 13 residues. V lost 2 bases and J lost 4, with 7 bases in between. CDR1 is SGHRS and CDR2 is YFSETQ in the germline V gene. The record originates from a study of CD8 T cells in Susac syndrome. Study-wide context: Patients with Susac syndrome were therapy-naive, taking corticosteroids, with some also receiving intravenous immunoglobulin, or taking intravenous immunoglobulin alone at the time their blood was drawn.

TEMRA cells were FACS-enriched, unlike CD8+ and CD4+ T cells, which were negatively isolated. Sequenced material: CD4+ T cells from PBMCs. The origin of this receptor is a human donor with Susac syndrome. The chain is built from TRBV5-1 and TRBJ2-1; D perhaps matches TRBD1 (5 bases). Here the CDR3 DNA reads TGCGCCAGCAGCTTTACAGGTTACAATGAGCAGTTCTTC. Translation gives CASSFTGYNEQFF.